Given below is one TCR beta chain in context. The CDR3 has 14 amino acids. V shed 2 bases and J 6 bases; nucleotides not matched to a gene: 6. CDR1 SNHLY and CDR2 FYNNEI come from the germline V gene. The sample originates from a study of Graves' ophthalmopathy and Graves' hyperthyroidism. Amplification from RNA transcripts yielded the TCR beta CDR3 regions. In the first round, RT-PCR was carried out with HTBI primers, and a multiplex PCR formed the second round. MiXCR, applied by TCRdb to the multiplex PCR reads, yields one record per CDR3 protein. The sample consists of just over 400,000 distinct CDR3 sequences, roughly 21% of them appearing once.

The V gene is TRBV2, the J gene TRBJ1-2, with 7 bases lining up with TRBD1. Sequencing used peripheral blood. The receptor was derived from a young woman with stable Graves' hyperthyroidism. CDR3 DNA sequence: TGTGCCAGCAGTGAATGGACAGGAACGGATGGCTACACCTTC. This translates into CASSEWTGTDGYTF.